Detailed here is one T cell receptor (beta chain). The antigen it recognizes is unknown. No quality values exist for individual bases; no much larger clone is one base distant. This record belongs to a study of beta chain features in type 1 diabetes (dated by TCRdb to the late 2010s). The study in broad terms: Patients and healthy donors did not differ in mean age, gender distribution, total cell number or subset yield. A total of 85 million to 140 million sorted cells were examined across all samples, and a strong correlation was observed between cell number per subset and RNA yield. The study compared TCRB repertoires of sorted circulating CD4+ T cell subsets between recently diagnosed type 1 diabetes patients and matched healthy donors. Naive and central memory subsets were obtained from all 30 or so donors, but regulatory and stem cell-like memory subsets were isolated from only 8 patients and roughly eight healthy donors. Broader findings and caveats from the paper: PCR might favor shorter templates, but patient and control samples were amplified and corrected together, so any skew would affect both groups equally. The naive, central memory and regulatory TCRB repertoires appeared to resemble one another more closely among patients than among healthy donors. Because cDNA was sequenced instead of genomic DNA, activated cells with high expression could be over-represented, although the groups did not differ in activation or CD3 levels. Only small numbers of individuals were included in the HLA sub-analyses, which left unresolved whether HLA type had any influence on TCRB rearrangement. In all four CD4+ subsets, TCRB CDR3 length was moderately but significantly shorter in type 1 diabetes patients. Patients with type 1 diabetes made fewer insertions and deleted more nucleotides at VDJ recombination sites, implying thymic rearrangement abnormalities.

A single peripheral blood draw of 90 to 150 mL on average was collected from each donor into heparinised tubes. Using a panel that included CD45RO, CCR7, CD25, CD127, CD95 and CD27, naive, central memory, regulatory and stem cell-like memory CD4+ T cells were sorted on a BD FACSAria II. Purity was above 98% for every sorted population. PBMCs were separated immediately by Lymphoprep density gradient centrifugation and were stained directly, without being cultured. Samples were stained and sorted in pairs, with one healthy donor and one patient per experiment, so that batch effects were minimized. The entire isolated RNA was reverse transcribed using the High Capacity cDNA Reverse Transcription Kit, and thus expressed TCRB transcripts were sequenced. Naive, central memory and regulatory T cell samples underwent deep immunoSEQ sequencing, averaging about 3.57 million total reads per sample. Sorted cells were lysed in RLT buffer and RNA was extracted with DNase-treated RNeasy Micro or Mini kits, depending on cell number. To prevent cross-contamination, every cell subset was processed on its own, while patient and healthy donor samples were processed together. Using the immunoSEQ multiplex PCR, TCRB sequences were amplified from cDNA into 87-bp fragments spanning the CDR3 region. Sequencing of the amplicons was done on the Illumina HiSeq platform. The original methods were these. PCR bias was corrected computationally using synthetic template baselines, and reads within Hamming distance 2 were collapsed, with unmergeable singletons discarded. By aligning reads against IMGT, V, D and J genes, CDR3 length, and insertions or deletions at six rearrangement sites were assigned. Within each subset, clonotype counts were normalized to the number of sorted cells before true diversity and Gini coefficients were calculated with the tcR R package. Repertoire sharing was quantified using the overlap coefficient calculated on TCRB nucleotide sequences. Out-of-frame TCRB sequences from naive cells were analyzed to stand in for the pre-selection repertoire. Sourced from immuneACCESS, this table was stored by TCRdb with only in-frame sequences that have V and J called. A share of the clones is absent; for the studies checked, an unresolved V gene accounts for under half, and the remainder has no known explanation. That table supplies the V and J calls and clone size; D and trimming were determined from the DNA. Here the sample has 200,000 to 250,000 clones; 15% to 20% occur a single time. Clones ranked in the top ten supply approximately 0.087% of the sample.

Sequencing was done on a sample of naive CD4+ T cells from blood. The sample's cell subset or site label is to be understood as: true naive CD4+ T cells. This TCR was recovered from a man under 40 with type 1 diabetes.

The sequenced DNA is TGTGCCAGCAGCTCGCGCAATGAGCAGTTCTTC. This is translated as CASSSRNEQFF. The sequence links TRBV7-2 to TRBJ2-1; no confident D gene assignment can be made. Relative to germline, V is 4 bases shorter and J is 6 bases shorter, with 4 bases between their ends. Looking up the germline V gene yields CDR1 SGHTA and CDR2 FQGNSA. Taken from cysteine to phenylalanine, the CDR3 has 11 residues. Only the CDR3 portion is preserved as DNA: 33 bases, with reading frame beginning at the first base.